The clone carrying this TCR beta chain was counted a few times. The entry originates in a study of T cells after yellow fever vaccination. The V end lost 2 bases, the J end lost 11 bases, and 15 bases lay between the germline ends. Per germline, CDR1 MRHNA and CDR2 SNTAGT. The CDR3 spans 13 residues. TCRdb re-derived calls from the 5' RACE reads in MiXCR, one entry per CDR3 protein. The sample holds more than 95,000 distinct CDR3 sequences; 13% to 15% are singletons and the top ten take about 42%. V gene TRBV6-4 combines with J gene TRBJ1-1; D not certain. This TCR was sampled from a man aged 18-30 years who received the YFV17D yellow fever vaccine. The specimen was CD8+ T cells sorted from PBMCs, collected 5 days after the yellow fever booster vaccination. The CDR3, as DNA: TGTGCCAGCAGTGACCTATTCGGCAGTATGGCTTTCTTT. Protein product: CASSDLFGSMAFF.